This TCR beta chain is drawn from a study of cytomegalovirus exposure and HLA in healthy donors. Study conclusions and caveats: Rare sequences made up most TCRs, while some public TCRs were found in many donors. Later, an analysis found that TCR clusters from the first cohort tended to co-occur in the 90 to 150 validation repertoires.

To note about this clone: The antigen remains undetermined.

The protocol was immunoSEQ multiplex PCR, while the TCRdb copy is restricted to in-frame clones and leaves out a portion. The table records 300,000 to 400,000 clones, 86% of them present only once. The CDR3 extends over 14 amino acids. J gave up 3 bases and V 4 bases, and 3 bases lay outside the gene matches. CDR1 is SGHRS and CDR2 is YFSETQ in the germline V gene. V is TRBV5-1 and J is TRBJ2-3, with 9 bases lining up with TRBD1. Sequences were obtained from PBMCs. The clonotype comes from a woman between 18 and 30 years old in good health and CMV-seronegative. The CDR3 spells CASSRTGVTDTQYF. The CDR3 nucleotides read TGCGCCAGCAGCCGGACAGGGGTGACAGATACGCAGTATTTT.